This T cell receptor (beta chain) emerged from a study of T-cell memory formation after mild COVID-19. Employing constant-segment primers, 5'RACE generated TCR alpha and TCR beta cDNA libraries bearing sample barcodes and UMIs. TCRdb redid the calling of the 5' RACE reads with MiXCR, one entry per CDR3 protein. The table lists roughly 150,000 distinct CDR3 sequences, more than 12% of them singletons, with around 14% in the top ten. The germline V gene has CDR1 SGDLS and CDR2 YYNGEE. The germline V and J ends were trimmed by 0 bases and 8 bases, with 12 bases remaining between them. The CDR3 contains 14 residues.

The clonotype originates from an adult woman who had mild COVID-19 (a few samples of this study predate the infection). Cell type and time point are not known. The material sequenced was PBMCs or a T cell subset sorted from them (not recorded which). The chain recombines TRBV9 with TRBJ2-1; the D is unclear. CDR3 residues: CASSVAPRSDEQFF. CDR3 DNA sequence: TGTGCCAGCAGCGTAGCACCCCGGTCCGATGAGCAGTTCTTC.